Listed here is a single TCR beta chain. The target antigen is unknown. These data originate in a study of regulatory T cells in long-lasting Graves disease. Construction of TCR beta libraries relied on iRepertoire HTBI primers and on Arm-PCR targeting CDR3 regions. TCRdb used MiXCR to reprocess the multiplex PCR reads, holding one entry per CDR3 protein. Among 350,000 to 450,000 distinct CDR3 sequences listed, about 15% were seen once. Time point denoted: newly diagnosed GD, antithyroid drugs for less than 3 months. Scientists built the TCR library using RNA that was extracted from PBMCs. Study results and caveats: The study found TRBV28, TRBJ1-2 and TRBJ2-5 favored in persistent disease.

The CDR3 loop spans 17 amino acids. Trimming removed 0 bases from V and 4 bases from J, with 18 bases in between. Germline V lookup: CDR1 LGHNA, CDR2 YSLEER. This same sample was also part of a study on T cells in Graves' hyperthyroidism and ophthalmopathy.

The origin of this receptor is a woman aged 40 to 50 with Graves disease. The rearrangement links TRBV4-3 to TRBJ2-5; a weak D match, TRBD1 (5 bases). This specimen was peripheral blood mononuclear cells (PBMCs), taken at new diagnosis, from a patient treated with antithyroid drugs. CDR3 protein: CASSQDSGAGLGETQYF. DNA for the CDR3: TGCGCCAGCAGCCAAGATTCGGGCGCAGGGCTAGGAGAGACCCAGTACTTC.